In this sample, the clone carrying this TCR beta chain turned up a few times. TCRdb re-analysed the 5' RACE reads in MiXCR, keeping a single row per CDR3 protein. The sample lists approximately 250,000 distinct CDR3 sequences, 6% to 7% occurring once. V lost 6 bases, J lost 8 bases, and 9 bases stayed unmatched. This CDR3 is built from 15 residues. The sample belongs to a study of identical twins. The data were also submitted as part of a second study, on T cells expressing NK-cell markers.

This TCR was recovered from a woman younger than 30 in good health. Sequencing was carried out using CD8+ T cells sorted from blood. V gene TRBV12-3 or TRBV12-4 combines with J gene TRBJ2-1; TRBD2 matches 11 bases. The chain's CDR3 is CASRSTSGSFDEQFF. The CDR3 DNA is TGTGCCAGCAGGAGCACTAGCGGGAGTTTCGATGAGCAGTTCTTC.